This TCR beta chain derives from a study of cytotoxic CD8 clonotypes in ibrutinib-treated CLL. Study information: Responses: around 25 partial, 2 complete; after median around 64 months, around 15 stayed remitted, approximately twelve progressed.

V was trimmed by 7 bases and J by 5 bases, leaving 14 bases between them. CDR1 is ENHRY, CDR2 SYGVKD, per germline. The CDR3 extends over 13 amino acids. This clone was recorded once. Its target is not known. Method: immunoSEQ multiplex PCR; TCRdb's copy keeps in-frame clones and lacks some. Seen here are about 140,000 clones, 70% to 90% observed once, and the top ten hold about 7.4%. The study's findings and limits: Samples were collected at differing times from sustained-remission and progressing patients.

About 2 micrograms of genomic DNA (from cryopreserved PBMCs) were used for TCR beta libraries. The chain combines TRBV10-3 with TRBJ1-1; tentatively, D is TRBD1 (5 bases). This TCR derives from a human donor with chronic lymphocytic leukemia. Here the sequenced sample was PBMCs, taken after 36 months of ibrutinib treatment. DNA for the CDR3: TGTGCCATCACCGACAGTGGGTTAACTGAAGCTTTCTTT. Its protein is CAITDSGLTEAFF.